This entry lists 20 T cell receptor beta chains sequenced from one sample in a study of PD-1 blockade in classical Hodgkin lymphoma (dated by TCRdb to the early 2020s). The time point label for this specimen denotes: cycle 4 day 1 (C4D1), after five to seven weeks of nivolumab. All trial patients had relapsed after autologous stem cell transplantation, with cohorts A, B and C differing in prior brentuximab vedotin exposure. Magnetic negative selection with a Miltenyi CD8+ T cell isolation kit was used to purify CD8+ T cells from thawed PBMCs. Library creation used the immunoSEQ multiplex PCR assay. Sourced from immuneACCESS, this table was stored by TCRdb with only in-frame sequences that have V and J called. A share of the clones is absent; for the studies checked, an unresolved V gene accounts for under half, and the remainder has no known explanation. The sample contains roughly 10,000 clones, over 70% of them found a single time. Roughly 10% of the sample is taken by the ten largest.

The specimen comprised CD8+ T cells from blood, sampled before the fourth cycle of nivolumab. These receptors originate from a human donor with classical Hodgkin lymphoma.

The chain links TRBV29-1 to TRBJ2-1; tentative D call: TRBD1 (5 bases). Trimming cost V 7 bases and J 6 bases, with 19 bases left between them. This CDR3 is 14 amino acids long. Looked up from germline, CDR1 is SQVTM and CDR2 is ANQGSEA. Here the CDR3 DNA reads TGCAGCGCCCCTACAGGCAGGGTGAGCAATGAGCAGTTCTTC. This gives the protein CSAPTGRVSNEQFF.

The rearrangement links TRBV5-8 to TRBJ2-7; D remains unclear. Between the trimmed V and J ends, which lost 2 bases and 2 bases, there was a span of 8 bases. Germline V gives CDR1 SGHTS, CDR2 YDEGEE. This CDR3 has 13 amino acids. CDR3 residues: CASSFRGTYEQYF. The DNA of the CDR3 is TGTGCCAGCAGCTTTCGAGGTACCTACGAGCAGTACTTC. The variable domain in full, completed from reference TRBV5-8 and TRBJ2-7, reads EAGVTQSPTHLIKTRGQQATLRCSPISGHTSVYWYQQALGLGLQFLLWYDEGEERNRGNFPPRFSGRQFPNYSSELNVNALELEDSALYLCASSFRGTYEQYFGPGTRLTVT.

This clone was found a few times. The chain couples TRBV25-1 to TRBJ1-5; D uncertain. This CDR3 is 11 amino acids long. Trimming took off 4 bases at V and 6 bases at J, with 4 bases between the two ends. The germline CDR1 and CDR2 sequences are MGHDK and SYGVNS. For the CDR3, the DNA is TGTGCCAGCAGTGGGGGTCAGCCCCAGCATTTT. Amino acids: CASSGGQPQHF.

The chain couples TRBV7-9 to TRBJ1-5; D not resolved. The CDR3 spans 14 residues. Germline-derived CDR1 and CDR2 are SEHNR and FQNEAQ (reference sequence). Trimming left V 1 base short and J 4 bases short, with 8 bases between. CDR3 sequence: CASSLVGPNQPQHF. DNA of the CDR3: TGTGCCAGCAGCTTAGTGGGTCCTAATCAGCCCCAGCATTTT.

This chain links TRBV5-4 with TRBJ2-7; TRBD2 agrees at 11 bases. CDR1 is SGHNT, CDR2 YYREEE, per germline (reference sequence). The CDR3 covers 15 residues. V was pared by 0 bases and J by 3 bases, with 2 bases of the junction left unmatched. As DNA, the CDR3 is TGTGCCAGCAGCTTGGGTACTAGCGGGGGCTACGAGCAGTACTTC. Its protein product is CASSLGTSGGYEQYF.

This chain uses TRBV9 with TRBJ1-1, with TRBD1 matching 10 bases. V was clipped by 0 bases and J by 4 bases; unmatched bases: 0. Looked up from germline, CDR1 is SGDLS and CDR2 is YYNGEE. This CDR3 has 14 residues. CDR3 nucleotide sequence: TGTGCCAGCAGCGTAGGACAGGGGGCCACTGAAGCTTTCTTT. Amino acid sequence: CASSVGQGATEAFF.

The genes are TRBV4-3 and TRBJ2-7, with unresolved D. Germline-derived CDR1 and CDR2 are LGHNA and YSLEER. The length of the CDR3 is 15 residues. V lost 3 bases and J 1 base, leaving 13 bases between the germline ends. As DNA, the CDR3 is TGCGCCAGCAGCCAGGGGTATACCCCATCCTACGAGCAGTACTTC. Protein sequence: CASSQGYTPSYEQYF.

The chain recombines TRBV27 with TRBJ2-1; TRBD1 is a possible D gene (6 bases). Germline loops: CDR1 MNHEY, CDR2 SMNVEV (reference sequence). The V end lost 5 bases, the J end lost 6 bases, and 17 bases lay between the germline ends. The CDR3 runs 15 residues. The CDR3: CASSIFPGTPNEQFF. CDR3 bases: TGTGCCAGCAGTATTTTCCCCGGGACACCCAATGAGCAGTTCTTC.

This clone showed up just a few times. This CDR3 reads CARRDSYNSPLHF. CDR3 DNA sequence: TGTGCCCGGAGGGACTCCTATAATTCACCCCTCCACTTT. The rearrangement joins TRBV2 to TRBJ1-6; D call uncertain. V was clipped by 11 bases and J by 0 bases, with 8 bases between them. Germline-derived CDR1 and CDR2 are SNHLY and FYNNEI. The CDR3 extends over 13 amino acids.

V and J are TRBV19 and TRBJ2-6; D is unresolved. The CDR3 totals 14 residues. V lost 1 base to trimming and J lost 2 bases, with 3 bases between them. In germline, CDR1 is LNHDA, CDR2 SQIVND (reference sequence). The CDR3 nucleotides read TGTGCCAGTAGTATAGGCGCTGGGGCCAACGTCCTGACTTTC. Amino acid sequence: CASSIGAGANVLTF. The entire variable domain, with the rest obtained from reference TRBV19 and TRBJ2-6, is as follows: DGGITQSPKYLFRKEGQNVTLSCEQNLNHDAMYWYRQDPGQGLRLIYYSQIVNDFQKGDIAEGYSVSREKKESFPLTVTSAQKNPTAFYLCASSIGAGANVLTFGAGSRLTVL.

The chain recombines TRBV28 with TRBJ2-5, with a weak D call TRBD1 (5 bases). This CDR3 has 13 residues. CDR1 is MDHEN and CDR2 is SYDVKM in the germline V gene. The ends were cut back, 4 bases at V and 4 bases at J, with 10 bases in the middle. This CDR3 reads CASSSGHPETQYF. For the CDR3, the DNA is TGTGCCAGCAGTTCAGGACACCCAGAGACCCAGTACTTC.

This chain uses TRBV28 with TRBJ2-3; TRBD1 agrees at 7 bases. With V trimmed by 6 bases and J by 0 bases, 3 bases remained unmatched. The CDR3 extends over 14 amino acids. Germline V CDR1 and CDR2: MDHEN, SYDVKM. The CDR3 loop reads CASSGDSSTDTQYF. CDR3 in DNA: TGTGCCAGCAGCGGGGACAGTAGCACAGATACGCAGTATTTT.

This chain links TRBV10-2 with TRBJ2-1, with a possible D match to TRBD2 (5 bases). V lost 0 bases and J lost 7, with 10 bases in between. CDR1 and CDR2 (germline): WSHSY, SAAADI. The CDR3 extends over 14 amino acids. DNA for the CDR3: TGCGCCAGCAGTGAGTCGAGAGGGTTGAATGAGCAGTTCTTC. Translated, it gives CASSESRGLNEQFF.

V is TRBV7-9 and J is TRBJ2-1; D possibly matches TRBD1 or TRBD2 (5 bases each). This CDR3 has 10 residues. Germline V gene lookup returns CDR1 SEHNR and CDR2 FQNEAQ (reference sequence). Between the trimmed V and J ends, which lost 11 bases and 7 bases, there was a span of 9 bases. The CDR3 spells CASEGNEQFF. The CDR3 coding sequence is TGTGCCTCAGAGGGGAATGAGCAGTTCTTC. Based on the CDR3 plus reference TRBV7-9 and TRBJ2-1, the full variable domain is DTGVSQNPRHKITKRGQNVTFRCDPISEHNRLYWYRQTLGQGPEFLTYFQNEAQLEKSRLLSDRFSAERPKGSFSTLEIQRTEQGDSAMYLCASEGNEQFFGPGTRLTVL.

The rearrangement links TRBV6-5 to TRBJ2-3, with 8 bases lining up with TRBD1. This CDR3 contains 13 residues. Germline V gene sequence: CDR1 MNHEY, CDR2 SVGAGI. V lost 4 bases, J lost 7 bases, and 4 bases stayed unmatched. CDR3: CASSSTGVNTQYF. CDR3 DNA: TGTGCCAGCAGTTCGACAGGGGTGAATACGCAGTATTTT.

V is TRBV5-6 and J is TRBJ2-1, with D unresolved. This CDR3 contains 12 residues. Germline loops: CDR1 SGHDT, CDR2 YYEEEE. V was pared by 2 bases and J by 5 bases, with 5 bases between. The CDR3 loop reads CASSFTDNEQFF. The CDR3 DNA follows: TGTGCCAGCAGCTTTACAGACAATGAGCAGTTCTTC.

CDR3 sequence (DNA): TGTGCCAGCAGTCTTACCGGGGAGCTGTTTTTT. It specifies CASSLTGELFF. This chain uses TRBV2 with TRBJ2-2, with no clear D. With 5 bases removed from V and 5 bases from J, the gap between germline ends came to 3 bases. Germline V gives CDR1 SNHLY, CDR2 FYNNEI. The CDR3 length is 11 residues.

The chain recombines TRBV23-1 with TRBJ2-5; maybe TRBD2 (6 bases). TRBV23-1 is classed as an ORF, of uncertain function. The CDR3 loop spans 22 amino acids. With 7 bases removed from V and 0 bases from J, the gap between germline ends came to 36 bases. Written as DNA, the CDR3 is TGCGCCAGCATTCTTCTCCCAGGGAGGACCCCTCTTAGTTCGTCTTACCAAGAGACCCAGTACTTC. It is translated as CASILLPGRTPLSSSYQETQYF.

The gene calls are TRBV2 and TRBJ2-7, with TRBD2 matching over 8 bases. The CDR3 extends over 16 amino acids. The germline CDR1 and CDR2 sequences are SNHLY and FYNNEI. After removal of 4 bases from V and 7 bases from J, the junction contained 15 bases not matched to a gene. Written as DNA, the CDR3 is TGTGCCAGCAGTGGCCTTGGTAGCGGGAAGCTTGAGGAGCAGTACTTC. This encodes CASSGLGSGKLEEQYF. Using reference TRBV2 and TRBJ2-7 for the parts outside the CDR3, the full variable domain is EPEVTQTPSHQVTQMGQEVILRCVPISNHLYFYWYRQILGQKVEFLVSFYNNEISEKSEIFDDQFSVERPDGSNFTLKIRSTKLEDSAMYFCASSGLGSGKLEEQYFGPGTRLTVT.

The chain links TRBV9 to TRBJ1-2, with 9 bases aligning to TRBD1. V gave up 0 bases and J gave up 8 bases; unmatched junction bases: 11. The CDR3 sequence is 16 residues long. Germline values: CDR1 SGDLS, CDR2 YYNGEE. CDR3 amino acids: CASSVAEQGARWGYTF. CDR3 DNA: TGTGCCAGCAGCGTAGCTGAACAGGGGGCGCGTTGGGGCTACACCTTC.